Below are 9 T cell receptor beta chains sequenced from a single sample in a study of resident and recirculating memory T cells in vitiligo. Sequencing used immunoSEQ multiplex PCR; TCRdb keeps in-frame clones, though not all of them. The sample gives 75,000 to 85,000 clones, about 92% of which show up once; about 5% is in the top ten. Sequencing was performed on blood. The receptor source for this set is a male donor with vitiligo.

The rearrangement uses TRBV5-1 and TRBJ2-5; TRBD2 agrees at 10 bases. J was trimmed by 7 bases and V by 6 bases; bases with no gene match: 9. From germline, CDR1 is SGHRS and CDR2 YFSETQ. The CDR3 has 14 amino acids. Written as DNA, the CDR3 is TGCGCCAGCAACTCCGGGACTAGCGTCGCGACCCAGTACTTC. Amino acid sequence: CASNSGTSVATQYF.

The J gene is TRBJ2-1, the V gene TRBV29-1, with D perhaps matching TRBD2 (5 bases). The germline V and J ends were trimmed by 5 bases and 2 bases, with 13 bases remaining between them. In germline, CDR1 is SQVTM, CDR2 ANQGSEA. The CDR3 has 14 amino acids. The CDR3 spells CSVIWTSTYNEQFF. CDR3 bases: TGCAGCGTTATATGGACTTCAACCTACAATGAGCAGTTCTTC.

This chain uses TRBV11-3 with TRBJ2-5; maybe TRBD1 (5 bases). There are 16 residues in the CDR3. CDR1 and CDR2 (germline): SGHNT, YENEEA. Between the trimmed V and J ends, which lost 2 bases and 5 bases, there was a span of 18 bases. CDR3 amino acids: CASSLRGRVGFETQYF. Written as DNA, the CDR3 is TGTGCCAGCAGCTTACGTGGCAGGGTGGGGTTCGAGACCCAGTACTTC.

The chain joins TRBV14 to TRBJ2-5; the match to TRBD1 covers 9 bases. Germline values: CDR1 SGHDN, CDR2 FVKESK. The CDR3 is made up of 15 amino acids. J gave up 5 bases and V 1 base, and 5 bases lay outside the gene matches. The CDR3 loop is CASSQGTGASETQYF. The CDR3 coding sequence is TGTGCCAGCAGCCAAGGGACAGGGGCCAGCGAGACCCAGTACTTC.

This clone turned up a few times. V usage is TRBV2 and J usage is TRBJ1-1; D not resolved. From germline, CDR1 is SNHLY and CDR2 FYNNEI. Deletions cut 4 bases from V and 2 bases from J, with 11 bases between. This CDR3 has 14 residues. This chain's CDR3 is CASSASRSNTEAFF. For the CDR3, the DNA is TGTGCCAGCAGTGCCTCGAGGTCCAACACTGAAGCTTTCTTT.

A single count supports this clone. The chain links TRBV28 to TRBJ2-5; 11 nucleotides agree with TRBD2. The CDR3 covers 14 residues. After removal of 5 bases from V and 5 bases from J, the junction contained 4 bases not matched to a gene. Per germline, CDR1 MDHEN and CDR2 SYDVKM. CDR3 amino acids: CASSLAGGEETQYF. CDR3 nucleotide sequence: TGTGCCAGCAGTCTAGCGGGAGGAGAGGAGACCCAGTACTTC.

The chain is built from TRBV11-3 and TRBJ2-3; TRBD1 matches 7 bases. J gave up 6 bases and V 0 bases, and 0 bases lay outside the gene matches. This CDR3 has 13 amino acids. Germline loops: CDR1 SGHNT, CDR2 YENEEA. Here the CDR3 DNA reads TGTGCCAGCAGCTTAGACAGGGGGGATACGCAGTATTTT. Amino acids: CASSLDRGDTQYF.

This clone was seen only once. V is TRBV6-5 and J is TRBJ2-7; 10 nucleotides match TRBD2. The length of the CDR3 is 16 residues. With V trimmed by 2 bases and J by 3 bases, 7 bases remained unmatched. CDR1 and CDR2 from the germline V gene are MNHEY and SVGAGI. The CDR3 reads CASSYGRLAGYYEQYF. DNA of the CDR3: TGTGCCAGCAGTTACGGACGACTAGCGGGTTACTACGAGCAGTACTTC.

The V and J genes are TRBV30 and TRBJ1-1; D is unclear. Germline CDR1 is GTSNPN and CDR2 is SVGIG (reference sequence). Between the trimmed V and J ends, which lost 0 bases and 1 base, there was a span of 9 bases. CDR3 length: 14 amino acids. CDR3 amino acids: CAWSVVPGNTEAFF. CDR3 sequence (DNA): TGTGCCTGGAGTGTCGTCCCAGGGAACACTGAAGCTTTCTTT.